These 22 T cell receptor beta chains were all obtained from the same sample, sequenced in a study of cytomegalovirus exposure and HLA in healthy donors. Primers: 60 Vbeta forward and 13 Jbeta reverse. TCRdb's table, derived via immunoSEQ multiplex PCR, lists solely in-frame clones and lacks some. The sample has 110,000 to 150,000 clones; roughly 77% are singletons. The sequenced sample consisted of PBMCs. Receptors were obtained from a female donor in good health and CMV-seronegative.

This chain links TRBV5-4 with TRBJ2-2; D gene uncertain. The V end was cut by 4 bases, the J end by 3 bases, with 4 bases between. The V gene's germline CDR1 is SGHNT and CDR2 YYREEE (reference sequence). The CDR3 is made up of 12 amino acids. Here the CDR3 DNA reads TGTGCCAGCAGCCGCGACACCGGGGAGCTGTTTTTT. It yields the protein CASSRDTGELFF.

The gene calls are TRBV19 and TRBJ1-2; D is possibly TRBD1 (6 bases). This CDR3 is 13 amino acids long. Germline V gives CDR1 LNHDA, CDR2 SQIVND (reference sequence). Between the trimmed V and J ends, which lost 7 bases and 2 bases, there was a span of 11 bases. The CDR3 DNA reads as TGTGCCAGTACCTGGGGGCTCAACTATGGCTACACCTTC. It codes for CASTWGLNYGYTF.

In this sample, this clone turned up a few times. The chain carries TRBV6-5 and TRBJ2-7; the D gene is possibly TRBD2 (5 bases). Germline lookup yields CDR1 MNHEY and CDR2 SVGAGI. The length of the CDR3 is 13 residues. V was trimmed by 2 bases and J by 5 bases, leaving 10 bases between them. The CDR3 region is CASSYNPGDEQYF. Here the CDR3 DNA reads TGTGCCAGCAGTTACAATCCCGGGGACGAGCAGTACTTC.

This chain connects TRBV4-3 to TRBJ1-2; tentatively, D is TRBD1 (6 bases). Trimming shortened V by 0 bases and J by 4 bases, and 15 bases separated the two germline ends. The CDR3 is 16 amino acids. CDR1 LGHNA and CDR2 YSLEER come from the germline V gene. CDR3 protein: CASSQDVGAAGYGYTF. CDR3 bases: TGCGCCAGCAGCCAAGATGTGGGGGCGGCGGGCTATGGCTACACCTTC.

The CDR3 protein is CASSPGLAGVTDTQYF. In nucleotides, the CDR3 is TGTGCCAGCAGCCCGGGACTAGCGGGGGTCACAGATACGCAGTATTTT. The J gene is TRBJ2-3, the V gene TRBV5-4; 14 positions match TRBD2. Germline CDR1 and CDR2: SGHNT and YYREEE (reference sequence). The CDR3 runs to 16 residues. J was trimmed by 2 bases and V by 4 bases; bases with no gene match: 3.

The rearrangement links TRBV4-3 to TRBJ2-5; D ambiguous. Per germline, CDR1 LGHNA and CDR2 YSLEER. The CDR3 totals 15 residues. Between the trimmed V and J ends, which lost 4 bases and 5 bases, there was a span of 17 bases. The CDR3 region is CASSLIWSRMETQYF. In DNA, the CDR3 is TGCGCCAGCAGCCTCATCTGGTCGCGTATGGAGACCCAGTACTTC.

This clone appeared a few times. The chain links TRBV14 to TRBJ1-1; unclear D gene. The CDR3 loop spans 13 amino acids. CDR1 SGHDN and CDR2 FVKESK come from the germline V gene. Trimming took off 1 base at V and 4 bases at J, with 7 bases between the two ends. The CDR3, as DNA: TGTGCCAGCAGCCAAGGCGGCATCACTGAAGCTTTCTTT. It translates to CASSQGGITEAFF.

This chain uses TRBV4-3 with TRBJ1-6, with 8 bases fitting TRBD1. The CDR3 has 15 amino acids. Looked up from germline, CDR1 is LGHNA and CDR2 is YSLEER. V shed 0 bases and J 8 bases; nucleotides not matched to a gene: 3. This CDR3 is CASSQDRGQDSPLHF. The CDR3 bases are TGCGCCAGCAGCCAAGATCGGGGACAGGATTCACCCCTCCACTTT.

This clone was counted a few times. The chain joins TRBV4-1 to TRBJ2-2; D perhaps matches TRBD2 (6 bases). The CDR3 totals 14 residues. The germline V and J ends were trimmed by 4 bases and 3 bases, with 9 bases remaining between them. The germline CDR1 and CDR2 sequences are MGHRA and YSYEKL. Here the CDR3 reads CASSRDFYTGELFF. The CDR3 nucleotides read TGCGCCAGCAGCCGGGACTTTTACACCGGGGAGCTGTTTTTT.

The J gene is TRBJ2-6, the V gene TRBV27; no clear D. Per the germline V gene, CDR1 is MNHEY and CDR2 is SMNVEV (reference sequence). V was shortened by 4 bases and J by 2 bases, with 6 bases between the two germline ends. CDR3 length: 14 amino acids. The CDR3, as DNA: TGTGCCAGCAGTTCACTGGCTGGGGCCAACGTCCTGACTTTC. Translation gives CASSSLAGANVLTF.

This chain joins TRBV5-3 and TRBJ1-5; D remains unclear. TRBV5-3 is placed among ORFs of uncertain function. Deletions cut 3 bases from V and 0 bases from J, with 16 bases between. The CDR3 loop spans 17 amino acids. Written as DNA, the CDR3 is TGTGCCAGAAGCTCCGGGCGGAGGGAATATAGCAATCAGCCCCAGCATTTT. Protein product: CARSSGRREYSNQPQHF.

This sequence joins TRBV6-5 and TRBJ1-1; TRBD1 matches at 9 bases. V shed 5 bases and J 5 bases; nucleotides not matched to a gene: 3. This CDR3 is 13 amino acids long. CDR1 is MNHEY and CDR2 is SVGAGI in the germline V gene. The CDR3 DNA is TGTGCCAGCAGTACGACAGGGGGGACTGAAGCTTTCTTT. Its translation is CASSTTGGTEAFF.

There are a few counts of this clone. The rearrangement uses TRBV20-1 and TRBJ1-5, with D perhaps TRBD1 (5 bases). Germline assignment: CDR1 DFQATT and CDR2 SNEGSKA (reference sequence). Trimming pared 7 bases from V and 8 bases from J, leaving 9 bases between. This CDR3 has 10 amino acids. The CDR3 is CSVGGKPQHF. The DNA of the CDR3 is TGCAGTGTGGGGGGTAAGCCCCAGCATTTT.

V usage is TRBV9 and J usage is TRBJ2-3; TRBD1 aligns across 9 bases. The germline gives CDR1 SGDLS, CDR2 YYNGEE. V trimming: 3 bases; J trimming: 3 bases; junction bases outside the gene matches: 14. This CDR3 spans 18 amino acids. As DNA, the CDR3 is TGTGCCAGCAGCGGAGACAGGGGGACTCCGTGGGTGACAGATACGCAGTATTTT. It encodes CASSGDRGTPWVTDTQYF.

The J gene is TRBJ1-4, the V gene TRBV15, with TRBD1 as a possible D gene (5 bases). Trimming left V 0 bases short and J 7 bases short, with 12 bases between. Per germline, CDR1 LNHNV and CDR2 YYDKDF (reference sequence). The CDR3 covers 15 residues. The CDR3 loop is CATSRDRAGFEKLFF. In nucleotides, the CDR3 is TGTGCCACCAGCAGAGATAGGGCAGGGTTTGAAAAACTGTTTTTT.

The V and J genes are TRBV5-4 and TRBJ2-1; 7 bases are shared with TRBD2. Trimming took 0 bases from V and 6 from J; bases not matched to a gene: 3. This CDR3 contains 14 residues. The germline V gene has CDR1 SGHNT and CDR2 YYREEE (reference sequence). The CDR3 nucleotides are TGTGCCAGCAGCTTGGTAGTAGCGGGCAATGAGCAGTTCTTC. Its translation: CASSLVVAGNEQFF.

This clone has a single count. The chain employs TRBV18 and TRBJ2-7; possible D gene TRBD2, 6 bases. V lost 3 bases and J lost 6, with 12 bases in between. Germline lookup yields CDR1 KGHSH and CDR2 LQKENI. The CDR3 runs 13 residues. CDR3 in amino acids: CASSPSQGGEQYF. The CDR3, as DNA: TGTGCCAGCTCACCTAGCCAGGGAGGCGAGCAGTACTTC.

V usage is TRBV9 and J usage is TRBJ2-1; perhaps TRBD1 as D (6 bases). The CDR3 is made up of 13 amino acids. Trimming shortened V by 3 bases and J by 5 bases, and 9 bases separated the two germline ends. CDR1 SGDLS and CDR2 YYNGEE come from the germline V gene. CDR3 sequence reads: CASSAGQNNEQFF. The CDR3 bases are TGTGCCAGCAGCGCCGGACAGAACAATGAGCAGTTCTTC.

The chain recombines TRBV6-5 with TRBJ1-5; 9 bases fit TRBD1. This CDR3 has 14 amino acids. Unmatched junction bases numbered 5, after V lost 7 bases and J lost 4 bases. Germline CDR1 is MNHEY and CDR2 is SVGAGI. The CDR3 sequence is CASKSGTGNQPQHF. The DNA for the CDR3 is TGTGCCAGCAAATCCGGGACAGGGAATCAGCCCCAGCATTTT.

The chain joins TRBV5-8 to TRBJ1-5; 7 nucleotides agree with TRBD1. CDR3 length: 12 amino acids. CDR1 is SGHTS and CDR2 is YDEGEE in the germline V gene. Trimming at V came to 2 bases and at J to 7 bases, leaving 0 bases not matched to a gene. This chain's CDR3 is CASSFRGQPQHF. CDR3 DNA: TGTGCCAGCAGCTTCAGGGGGCAGCCCCAGCATTTT.

The chain combines TRBV7-9 with TRBJ2-7; tentatively, D is TRBD1 (6 bases). CDR3 length: 15 residues. V lost 5 bases, J lost 3 bases, and 17 bases lay in between. Germline lookup yields CDR1 SEHNR and CDR2 FQNEAQ (reference sequence). The CDR3 loop reads CASSHLGAGSYEQYF. In DNA form, the CDR3 reads TGTGCCAGCAGCCACCTGGGGGCTGGGAGCTACGAGCAGTACTTC.

This rearrangement joins TRBV2 to TRBJ2-1; TRBD1 matches at 11 bases. The germline V gene has CDR1 SNHLY and CDR2 FYNNEI. The CDR3 length is 15 residues. V shed 8 bases and J 6 bases; nucleotides not matched to a gene: 9. CDR3 in amino acids: CASGSGTGGFNEQFF. The CDR3 coding sequence is TGTGCCAGCGGGTCCGGGACAGGGGGTTTCAATGAGCAGTTCTTC.